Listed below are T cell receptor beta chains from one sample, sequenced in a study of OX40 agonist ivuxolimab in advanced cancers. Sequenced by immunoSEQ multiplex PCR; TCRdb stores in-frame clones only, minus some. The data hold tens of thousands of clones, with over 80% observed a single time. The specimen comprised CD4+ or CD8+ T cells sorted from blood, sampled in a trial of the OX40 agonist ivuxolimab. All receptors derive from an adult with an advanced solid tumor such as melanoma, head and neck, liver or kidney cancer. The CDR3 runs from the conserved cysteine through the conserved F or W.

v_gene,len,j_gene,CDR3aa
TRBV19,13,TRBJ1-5,CASRRDGNQPQHF
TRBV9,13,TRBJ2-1,CASSPRQYNEQFF
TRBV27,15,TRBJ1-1,CASSYARGGNTEAFF
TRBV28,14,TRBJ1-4,CASSSRGGYEKLFF
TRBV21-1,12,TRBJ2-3,CASSCRHSGQYF
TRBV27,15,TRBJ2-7,CASSFGLASPYEQYF
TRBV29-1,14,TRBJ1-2,CSVDRKDTNYGYTF
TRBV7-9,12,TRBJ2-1,CASKGAIDEQFF
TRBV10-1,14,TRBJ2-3,CASSESGGLNTQYF
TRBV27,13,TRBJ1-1,CATHLTRNTEAFF
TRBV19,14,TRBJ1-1,CASSGLQGVAEAFF
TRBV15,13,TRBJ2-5,CATSRVRQETQYF
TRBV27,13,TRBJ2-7,CASSLDRFYEQYF
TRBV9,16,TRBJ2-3,CASSVSSTRFADTQYF
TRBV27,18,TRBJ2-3,CASSLTPLREKYSDTQYF
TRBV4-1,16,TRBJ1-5,CASSQFGQGVGQPQHF
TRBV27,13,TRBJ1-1,CASSLGTGVEAFF
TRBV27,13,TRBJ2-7,CASSFTGSGEQYF
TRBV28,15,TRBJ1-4,CASSFPGTGALKLFF
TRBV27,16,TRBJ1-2,CASSFFPPTGDYGYTF
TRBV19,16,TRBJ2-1,CASSIGRGRNYNEQFF
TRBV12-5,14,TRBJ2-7,CASGLGQGSYEQYF
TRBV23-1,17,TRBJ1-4,CASSLWGTALRNEKLFF
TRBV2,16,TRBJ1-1,CASKDSRDRGNTEAFF
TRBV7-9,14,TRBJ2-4,CASSPANVRDIQYF
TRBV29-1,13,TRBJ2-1,CSVLSGGRGEQFF
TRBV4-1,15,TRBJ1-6,CASSQGVSSGSPLHF
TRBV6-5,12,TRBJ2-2,CASSSYTGELFF
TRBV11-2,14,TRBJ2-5,CASSLEPFSGAQYF
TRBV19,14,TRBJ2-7,CASSMVQGTYEQYF
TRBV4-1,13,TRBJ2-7,CASSQGLGGEQYF
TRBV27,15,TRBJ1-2,CASRGQGASNYGYTF
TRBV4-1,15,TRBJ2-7,CASSQGQDFYYEQYF
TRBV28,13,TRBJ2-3,CASSFRLTDTQYF